A single T cell receptor (beta chain) is shown here with its context. What it binds is unknown. CDR3 length equals 15 residues. The germline V gene has CDR1 LNHDA and CDR2 SQIVND (reference sequence). V gave up 6 bases and J gave up 2 bases, with 11 bases separating them. The data derive from a study of siplizumab effects on memory and regulatory T cells. General observations from the study: Siplizumab, the agent tested, significantly reduced alloreactive sequences traceable to unstimulated CD4+ memory cells. Naive T cells looked more diverse than memory cells, and they looked like major contributors to the alloresponse.

This table comes from immunoSEQ multiplex PCR, and its TCRdb copy is limited to in-frame clones, with some not included. This sample has approximately 100,000 clones, with 85% to 95% found just once. Sequenced sample: non-Treg CD4+ T cells sorted from blood. The receptor comes from a human donor in good health. The rearrangement joins TRBV19 to TRBJ2-6; D unresolved. CDR3 residues: CASRSGRAGANVLTF. The CDR3 DNA is TGTGCCAGTAGATCTGGAAGAGCTGGGGCCAACGTCCTGACTTTC.